These 8 T cell receptor beta chains were all obtained from the same sample, sequenced in a study of blood T cell repertoires in COVID-19. Repertoires were generated with immunoSEQ multiplex PCR, while TCRdb's copy carries only in-frame clones and drops some. The sample lists nearly 350,000 clones, 85% to 90% occurring once. The sample was peripheral blood. The receptor set was obtained from a woman between 65 and 79 years old with COVID-19, enrolled during active disease.

This chain uses TRBV6-5 with TRBJ1-1; 7 bases align to TRBD1. The CDR3 is 14 amino acids. The germline CDR1 and CDR2 sequences are MNHEY and SVGAGI. Germline trimming cut 7 bases from V and 4 bases from J; bases unmatched to any gene: 9. CDR3 amino acids: CASNRDRAATEAFF. The CDR3 nucleotides read TGTGCCAGCAATAGGGACAGAGCGGCCACTGAAGCTTTCTTT.

The sample holds one count of this clone. The chain links TRBV6-6 to TRBJ1-2, with D perhaps matching TRBD1 (5 bases). Germline lookup yields CDR1 MNHNY and CDR2 SVGAGI (reference sequence). V was clipped by 5 bases and J by 5 bases, with 9 bases between them. This CDR3 contains 12 residues. The CDR3, as DNA: TGTGCCAGCAGTCAGGGACTGTATGGCTACACCTTC. Translated, it gives CASSQGLYGYTF.

The chain couples TRBV9 to TRBJ2-5, with D perhaps TRBD1 (5 bases). Trimming stripped 5 bases from V and 4 bases from J, with 18 bases between. This CDR3 is built from 15 residues. The germline CDR1 and CDR2 sequences are SGDLS and YYNGEE. The CDR3 reads CASSKLQGWRETQYF. The DNA for the CDR3 is TGTGCCAGCAGTAAACTTCAGGGATGGCGAGAGACCCAGTACTTC.

The V and J genes are TRBV18 and TRBJ2-5; possible D gene TRBD2, 6 bases. CDR3 length: 15 amino acids. V was clipped by 3 bases and J by 5 bases, with 16 bases between them. CDR1 KGHSH and CDR2 LQKENI come from the germline V gene. In DNA form, the CDR3 reads TGTGCCAGCTCACCCCGGGACTCAATAAGGGAGACCCAGTACTTC. Protein product: CASSPRDSIRETQYF.

This chain joins TRBV6-5 and TRBJ1-2; 8 nucleotides agree with TRBD1. Germline CDR1 MNHEY, CDR2 SVGAGI. Losses at the gene ends were 6 bases for V and 4 bases for J; bases not matched to a gene: 4. The CDR3 spans 13 residues. The CDR3 region is CASRTGQGYGYTF. The CDR3 nucleotides read TGTGCCAGCAGAACCGGACAGGGCTATGGCTACACCTTC.

The V and J genes are TRBV5-1 and TRBJ2-5, with D tentatively TRBD1 (5 bases). Germline values: CDR1 SGHRS, CDR2 YFSETQ. Trimming pared 1 base from V and 1 base from J, leaving 8 bases between. CDR3 length equals 14 residues. The DNA of the CDR3 is TGCGCCAGCAGCTTGAACAGGCCCCAAGAGACCCAGTACTTC. Its protein product is CASSLNRPQETQYF.

This chain's CDR3 is CASSLGTAYGYTF. The CDR3 DNA reads TGTGCCAGCAGCTTAGGGACTGCCTATGGCTACACCTTC. The chain couples TRBV7-9 to TRBJ1-2; D is undetermined. CDR3 length equals 13 residues. The germline gives CDR1 SEHNR, CDR2 FQNEAQ (reference sequence). Trimming stripped 1 base from V and 4 bases from J, with 7 bases between.

The chain employs TRBV5-4 and TRBJ1-2; possibly TRBD1 for D (6 bases). There are 12 residues in the CDR3. V was shortened by 10 bases and J by 4 bases, with 14 bases between the two germline ends. Germline assignment: CDR1 SGHNT and CDR2 YYREEE (reference sequence). CDR3 amino acids: CAVGQGTYGYTF. CDR3 nucleotide sequence: TGTGCCGTCGGTCAGGGGACCTATGGCTACACCTTC. Variable domain in full (rest from reference TRBV5-4 and TRBJ1-2): ETGVTQSPTHLIKTRGQQVTLRCSSQSGHNTVSWYQQALGQGPQFIFQYYREEENGRGNFPPRFSGLQFPNYSSELNVNALELDDSALYLCAVGQGTYGYTFGSGTRLTVV.